The source of this TCR beta chain is a study of radiotherapy plus CTLA-4 blockade in lung cancer. On the study more broadly: Objective responses were seen in 18% of patients, disease control in approximately 30%. Notes on the study in general: Clones derived from tumor TCRs expanded in blood after radiotherapy plus ipilimumab. Early shifts in blood T cell clones, with interferon-beta, reportedly predicted response best.

The CDR3 sequence is 15 residues long. V dropped 7 bases and J dropped 1; count of bases not matched to a gene: 8. CDR1 is SNHLY, CDR2 FYNNEI, per germline. In this sample, this clone turned up a few times. Its antigen is not known. Produced via immunoSEQ multiplex PCR; TCRdb's table is partial and in-frame only. The data hold tens of thousands of clones, with 78% observed a single time. The chain employs TRBV2 and TRBJ2-5; 8 bases align to TRBD2. The sequenced sample was peripheral blood, obtained from a patient treated with radiotherapy plus ipilimumab. The source of this sequence is a human donor with non-small cell lung cancer whose response to radiotherapy plus ipilimumab could not be evaluated. Some clones in this sample may be carry-over from other donors' samples. CDR3 amino acids: CASTTSGGAQETQYF. Here the CDR3 DNA reads TGTGCCAGCACAACAAGCGGGGGAGCCCAAGAGACCCAGTACTTC. Using reference TRBV2 and TRBJ2-5 for the parts outside the CDR3, the full variable domain is EPEVTQTPSHQVTQMGQEVILRCVPISNHLYFYWYRQILGQKVEFLVSFYNNEISEKSEIFDDQFSVERPDGSNFTLKIRSTKLEDSAMYFCASTTSGGAQETQYFGPGTRLLVL.